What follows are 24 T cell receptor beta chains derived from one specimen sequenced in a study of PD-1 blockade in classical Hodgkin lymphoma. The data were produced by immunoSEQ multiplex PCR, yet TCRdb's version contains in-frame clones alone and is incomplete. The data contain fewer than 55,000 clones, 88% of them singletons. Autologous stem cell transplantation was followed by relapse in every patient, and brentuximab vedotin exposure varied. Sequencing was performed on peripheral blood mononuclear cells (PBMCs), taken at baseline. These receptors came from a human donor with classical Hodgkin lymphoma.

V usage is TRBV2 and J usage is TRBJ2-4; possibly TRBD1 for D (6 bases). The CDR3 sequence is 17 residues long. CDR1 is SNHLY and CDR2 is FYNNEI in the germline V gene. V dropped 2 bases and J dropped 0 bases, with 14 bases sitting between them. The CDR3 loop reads CASSETYRDLAKNIQYF. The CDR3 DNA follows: TGTGCCAGCAGTGAAACATACAGGGACCTAGCCAAAAACATTCAGTACTTC.

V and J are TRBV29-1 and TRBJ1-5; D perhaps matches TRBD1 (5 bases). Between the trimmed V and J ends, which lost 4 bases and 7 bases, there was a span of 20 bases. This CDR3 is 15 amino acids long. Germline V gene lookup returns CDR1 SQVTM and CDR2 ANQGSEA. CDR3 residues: CSVALSWDRGQPQHF. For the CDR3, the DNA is TGCAGCGTTGCCCTATCCTGGGATCGGGGCCAGCCCCAGCATTTT.

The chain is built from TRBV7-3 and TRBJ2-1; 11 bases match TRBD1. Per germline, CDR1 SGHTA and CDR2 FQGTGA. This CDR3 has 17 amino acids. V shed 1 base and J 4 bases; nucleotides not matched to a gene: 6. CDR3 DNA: TGTGCCAGCAGCTTAAGAGCGGGGACAGGGGGGTACAATGAGCAGTTCTTC. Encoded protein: CASSLRAGTGGYNEQFF. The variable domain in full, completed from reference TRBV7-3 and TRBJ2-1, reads GAGVSQTPSNKVTEKGKYVELRCDPISGHTALYWYRQSLGQGPEFLIYFQGTGAADDSGLPNDRFFAVRPEGSVSTLKIQRTERGDSAVYLCASSLRAGTGGYNEQFFGPGTRLTVL.

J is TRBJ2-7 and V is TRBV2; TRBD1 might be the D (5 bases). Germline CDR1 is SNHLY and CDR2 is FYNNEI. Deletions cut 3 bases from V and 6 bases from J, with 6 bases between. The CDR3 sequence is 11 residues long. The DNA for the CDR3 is TGTGCCAGCAGTGACAGGGTCGAGCAGTACTTC. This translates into CASSDRVEQYF.

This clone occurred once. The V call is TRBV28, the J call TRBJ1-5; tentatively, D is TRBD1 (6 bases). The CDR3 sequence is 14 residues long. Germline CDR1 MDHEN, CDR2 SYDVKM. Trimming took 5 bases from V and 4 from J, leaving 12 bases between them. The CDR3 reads CASSHRGANQPQHF. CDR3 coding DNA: TGTGCCAGCAGTCATCGGGGGGCGAATCAGCCCCAGCATTTT.

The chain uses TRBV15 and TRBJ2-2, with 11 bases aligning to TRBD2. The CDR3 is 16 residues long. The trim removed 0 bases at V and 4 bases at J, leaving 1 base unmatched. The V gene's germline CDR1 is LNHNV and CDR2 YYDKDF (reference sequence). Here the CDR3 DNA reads TGTGCCACCAGCAGAGATAGCGGGAGGGCCACCGGGGAGCTGTTTTTT. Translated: CATSRDSGRATGELFF.

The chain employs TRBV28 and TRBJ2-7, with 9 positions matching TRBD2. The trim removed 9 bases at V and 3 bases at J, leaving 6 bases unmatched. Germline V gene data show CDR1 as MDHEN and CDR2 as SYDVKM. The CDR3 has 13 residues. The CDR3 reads CASWKREDYEQYF. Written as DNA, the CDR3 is TGTGCCAGTTGGAAGCGGGAGGACTACGAGCAGTACTTC.

The CDR3 region is CASSLRGAYSSYEQYF. Here the CDR3 DNA reads TGTGCCAGCAGTTTGAGGGGGGCCTATAGCTCCTACGAGCAGTACTTC. This chain links TRBV27 with TRBJ2-5; D is possibly TRBD1 or TRBD2 (6 bases each). The end of the DNA fits TRBJ2-7 better, so the J call may be wrong. The CDR3 contains 16 residues. Germline CDR1 and CDR2: MNHEY and SMNVEV (reference sequence).

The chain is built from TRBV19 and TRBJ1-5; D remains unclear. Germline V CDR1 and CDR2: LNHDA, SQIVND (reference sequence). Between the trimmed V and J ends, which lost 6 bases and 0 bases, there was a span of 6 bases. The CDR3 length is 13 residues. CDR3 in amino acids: CASSDISNQPQHF. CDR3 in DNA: TGTGCCAGTAGCGACATTAGCAATCAGCCCCAGCATTTT.

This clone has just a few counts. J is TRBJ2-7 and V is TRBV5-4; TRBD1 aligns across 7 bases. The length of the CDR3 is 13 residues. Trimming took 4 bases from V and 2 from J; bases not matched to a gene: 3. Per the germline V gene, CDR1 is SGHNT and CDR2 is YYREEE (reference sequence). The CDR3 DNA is TGTGCCAGCAGCATAGACAGGGCCTACGAGCAGTACTTC. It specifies CASSIDRAYEQYF.

The CDR3 DNA reads as TGTGCCAGTAGTAGACTAGCGGGAGGAGTTGTAGATGAGCAGTTCTTC. Protein product: CASSRLAGGVVDEQFF. The chain couples TRBV19 to TRBJ2-1; 13 bases map to TRBD2. Per germline, CDR1 LNHDA and CDR2 SQIVND (reference sequence). V trimming: 4 bases; J trimming: 8 bases; junction bases outside the gene matches: 8. This CDR3 has 16 amino acids.

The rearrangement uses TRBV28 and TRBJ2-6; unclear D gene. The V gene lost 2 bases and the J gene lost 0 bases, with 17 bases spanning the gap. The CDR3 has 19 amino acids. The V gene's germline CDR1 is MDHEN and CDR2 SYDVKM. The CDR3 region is CASSLSSGQSFSGANVLTF. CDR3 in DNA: TGTGCCAGCAGTTTAAGTTCCGGGCAGTCTTTCTCTGGGGCCAACGTCCTGACTTTC.

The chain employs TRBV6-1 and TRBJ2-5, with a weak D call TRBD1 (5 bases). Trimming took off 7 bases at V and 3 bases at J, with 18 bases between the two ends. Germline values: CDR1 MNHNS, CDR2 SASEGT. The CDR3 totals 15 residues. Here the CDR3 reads CASMGQGFPEETQYF. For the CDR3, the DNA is TGTGCCAGCATGGGGCAAGGTTTTCCGGAAGAGACCCAGTACTTC.

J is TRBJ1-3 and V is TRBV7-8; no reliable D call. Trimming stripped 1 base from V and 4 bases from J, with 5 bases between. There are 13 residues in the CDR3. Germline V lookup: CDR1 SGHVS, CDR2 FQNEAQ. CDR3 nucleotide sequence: TGTGCCAGCAGCTTAGGCCCAGGAAACACCATATATTTT. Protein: CASSLGPGNTIYF.

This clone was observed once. The chain's CDR3 is CASSLDAWDRALAGEYNEQFF. Written as DNA, the CDR3 is TGCGCCAGCAGCTTGGATGCATGGGACCGGGCACTAGCGGGAGAGTACAATGAGCAGTTCTTC. This rearrangement joins TRBV5-1 to TRBJ2-1; the match to TRBD2 covers 11 bases. The trim removed 0 bases at V and 4 bases at J, leaving 18 bases unmatched. CDR1 is SGHRS, CDR2 YFSETQ, per germline. The CDR3 has 21 residues.

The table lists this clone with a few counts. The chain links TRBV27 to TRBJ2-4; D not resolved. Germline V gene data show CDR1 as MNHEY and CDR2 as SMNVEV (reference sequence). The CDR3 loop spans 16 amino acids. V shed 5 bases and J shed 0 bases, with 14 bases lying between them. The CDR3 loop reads CASSPIAGLAKNIQYF. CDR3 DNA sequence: TGTGCCAGCAGTCCCATCGCAGGATTAGCCAAAAACATTCAGTACTTC.

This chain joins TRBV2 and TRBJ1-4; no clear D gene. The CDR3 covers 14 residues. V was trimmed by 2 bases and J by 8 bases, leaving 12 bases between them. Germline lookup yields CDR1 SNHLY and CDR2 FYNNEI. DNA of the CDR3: TGTGCCAGCAGTGAAATGGGGATTGGCGAAAAACTGTTTTTT. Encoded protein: CASSEMGIGEKLFF.

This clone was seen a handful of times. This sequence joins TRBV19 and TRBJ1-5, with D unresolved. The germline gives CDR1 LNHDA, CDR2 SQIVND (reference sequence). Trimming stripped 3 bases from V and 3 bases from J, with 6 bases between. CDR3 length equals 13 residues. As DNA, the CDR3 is TGTGCCAGTAGTATCACCTACAATCAGCCCCAGCATTTT. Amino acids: CASSITYNQPQHF.

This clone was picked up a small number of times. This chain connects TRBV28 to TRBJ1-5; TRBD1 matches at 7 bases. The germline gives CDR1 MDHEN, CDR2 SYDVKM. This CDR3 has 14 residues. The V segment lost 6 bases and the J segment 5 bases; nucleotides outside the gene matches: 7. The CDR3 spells CASRQGQSYQPQHF. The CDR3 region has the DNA TGTGCCAGCAGACAGGGACAGAGCTATCAGCCCCAGCATTTT. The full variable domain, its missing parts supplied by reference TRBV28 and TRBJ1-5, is DVKVTQSSRYLVKRTGEKVFLECVQDMDHENMFWYRQDPGLGLRLIYFSYDVKMKEKGDIPEGYSVSREKKERFSLILESASTNQTSMYLCASRQGQSYQPQHFGDGTRLSIL.

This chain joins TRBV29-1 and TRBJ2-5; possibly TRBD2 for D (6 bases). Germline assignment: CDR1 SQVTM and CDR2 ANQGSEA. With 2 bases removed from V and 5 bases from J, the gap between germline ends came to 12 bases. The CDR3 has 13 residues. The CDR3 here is CSVEREARETQYF. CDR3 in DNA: TGCAGCGTTGAAAGGGAGGCGAGGGAGACCCAGTACTTC.

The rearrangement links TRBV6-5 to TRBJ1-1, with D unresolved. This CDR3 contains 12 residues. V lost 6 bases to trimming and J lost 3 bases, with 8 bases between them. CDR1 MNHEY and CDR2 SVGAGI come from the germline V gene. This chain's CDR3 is CASSPGYTEAFF. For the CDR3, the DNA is TGTGCCAGCAGCCCGGGGTACACTGAAGCTTTCTTT.

CDR3 nucleotides: TGTGCCAGCTCCCCCCTGAGTGGGGTCACAGATACGCAGTATTTT. Its translation: CASSPLSGVTDTQYF. The gene calls are TRBV18 and TRBJ2-3; D remains unclear. Germline values: CDR1 KGHSH, CDR2 LQKENI. This CDR3 has 15 residues. Deletions cut 6 bases from V and 2 bases from J, with 15 bases between. The whole variable domain, remainder taken from reference TRBV18 and TRBJ2-3, is NAGVMQNPRHLVRRRGQEARLRCSPMKGHSHVYWYRQLPEEGLKFMVYLQKENIIDESGMPKERFSAEFPKEGPSILRIQQVVRGDSAAYFCASSPLSGVTDTQYFGPGTRLTVL.

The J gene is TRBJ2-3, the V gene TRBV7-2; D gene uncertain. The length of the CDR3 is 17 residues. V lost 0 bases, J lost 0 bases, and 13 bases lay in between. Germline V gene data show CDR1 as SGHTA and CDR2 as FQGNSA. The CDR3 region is CASSLAIGVGSTDTQYF. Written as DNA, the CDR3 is TGTGCCAGCAGCTTAGCGATTGGGGTAGGAAGCACAGATACGCAGTATTTT.

CDR3 region: CSVEAGWTAEQYF. CDR3 sequence (DNA): TGCAGCGTTGAAGCTGGCTGGACAGCCGAGCAGTACTTC. The genes are TRBV29-1 and TRBJ2-7, with D perhaps TRBD1 (6 bases). Trimming left V 1 base short and J 6 bases short, with 13 bases between. The CDR3 is made up of 13 amino acids. The germline V gene encodes CDR1 SQVTM and CDR2 ANQGSEA.